This T cell receptor (beta chain) derives from a study of T cell changes during pregnancy in multiple sclerosis. Profiling relied on immunoSEQ multiplex PCR, and the TCRdb table lists in-frame clones only, not all of them. The profile shows tens of thousands of clones, roughly 90% of them singletons. Trimming shortened V by 3 bases and J by 4 bases, and 24 bases separated the two germline ends. Germline-derived CDR1 and CDR2 are LNHDA and SQIVND (reference sequence). There are 18 residues in the CDR3. Sequences were derived from CD8+ T cells from peripheral blood mononuclear cells, sampled before pregnancy. The sequence was obtained from a female donor with multiple sclerosis, enrolled in a pregnancy study. The chain combines TRBV19 with TRBJ1-1; D gene uncertain. This chain's CDR3 is CASSMLQLSLGGITEAFF. The CDR3 DNA reads TGTGCCAGTAGTATGTTACAGCTGTCTTTGGGAGGAATCACTGAAGCTTTCTTT.